The text below deals with one T cell receptor (beta chain). Its antigen remains unidentified. No much larger clone is present one base from it, and per-base qualities are unavailable. The source of the sample is a study of response to subunit inactivated influenza vaccine (dated 2018 in TCRdb). With respect to the entire study: To follow how T cells responded to a trivalent subunit inactivated influenza vaccine, the researchers relied on deep quantitative profiling of the T cell receptor repertoire.

Compared with germline, V lacks 5 bases and J lacks 0 bases; bases without a gene match: 3. The CDR3 numbers 13 residues from cysteine through phenylalanine. Only CDR3 DNA remains: 39 bases, in frame from the first base. In the germline V gene, CDR1 corresponds to SQVTM and CDR2 to ANQGSEA. General findings and caveats noted by the study authors: The authors proposed that each seasonal influenza vaccination may bring in only a limited number of new T cells.

Libraries were made using RT-PCR. TCRdb lists the instrument as Illumina HiSeq 2500. TCRdb reran the public reads through fastp at Q25 and MiXCR, keeping productive beta chains. Entries are consolidated by CDR3 protein sequence, retaining the most common genes and DNA. This sample holds 300,000 to 350,000 distinct CDR3 sequences; 20% to 25% were observed only once. More than 8.5% of the sample lies in the top ten. The chain uses TRBV29-1 and TRBJ1-1, with 7 junctional bases fitting TRBD1. The source of this sequence is a man aged 45-69 years who received an inactivated influenza vaccine. Donor details come from another sample of the same person, matched by shared clones. The specimen comprised PBMCs from blood, sampled less than 22 months after vaccination. The DNA reads as follows: TGCAGCGTTCGGACAGGAATGAACACTGAAGCTTTCTTT. This gives the protein CSVRTGMNTEAFF.